Listed below are T cell receptor beta chains from one sample, sequenced in a study of T-cell memory formation after mild COVID-19. In TCRdb, the 5' RACE reads were re-called with MiXCR into one record per CDR3 protein. Of fewer than 350,000 distinct CDR3 sequences listed, approximately 15% are singletons. Sequencing was performed on PBMCs or a T cell subset sorted from them (not recorded which). The receptor source for this set is a man aged 18 to 30 who had mild COVID-19 (a few samples of this study predate the infection). Cell type and time point are not known. CDR3s include the opening cysteine and the closing phenylalanine or tryptophan. Fields, in order: clone size, J gene, D gene, V gene, CDR3 protein, CDR3 DNA. D genes are given only for firm matches. Expanded clones are given a class, and other clones once, few, many or no size at all.

.,TRBJ1-1,.,TRBV29-1,CSAVGGAEAFF,TGCAGCGCCGTGGGGGGGGCTGAAGCTTTCTTT
.,TRBJ2-1,.,TRBV4-1,CASSQDPGPAYNEQFF,TGCGCCAGCAGCCAAGACCCGGGACCTGCCTACAATGAGCAGTTCTTC
.,TRBJ2-1,.,TRBV13,CASSLDRGFNEQFF,TGTGCCAGCAGCTTAGATCGGGGATTCAATGAGCAGTTCTTC
many,TRBJ2-5,.,TRBV4-3,CASSLKGGVETQYF,TGCGCCAGCAGCCTAAAGGGGGGGGTAGAGACCCAGTACTTC
.,TRBJ2-1,.,TRBV24-1,CATSRSGGGSYNEQFF,TGTGCCACCAGTCGATCAGGTGGCGGCTCCTACAATGAGCAGTTCTTC
few,TRBJ2-3,TRBD2,TRBV4-2,CASSQGLMDTQYF,TGTGCCAGCAGCCAGGGACTAATGGATACGCAGTATTTT
.,TRBJ2-6,.,TRBV6-5,CASTQGGANVLTF,TGTGCCAGCACCCAGGGTGGGGCCAACGTCCTGACTTTC
.,TRBJ2-3,TRBD2,TRBV20-1,CSAMTSGRDTQYF,TGCAGTGCTATGACTAGCGGGCGGGATACGCAGTATTTT
many,TRBJ1-1,.,TRBV5-1,CASRGLLSSEAEAFF,TGCGCCAGCAGGGGCCTCCTCAGCAGTGAGGCTGAAGCTTTCTTT
few,TRBJ1-2,.,TRBV4-1,CASSLGQVLNYGYTF,TGCGCCAGCAGCCTCGGACAAGTTTTAAACTATGGCTACACCTTC
.,TRBJ1-2,TRBD1,TRBV27,CASSSQGTPSPGYTF,TGTGCCAGCAGTTCACAGGGGACCCCATCCCCAGGCTACACCTTC
.,TRBJ2-7,.,TRBV27,CASSSGPNEQYF,TGTGCCAGCAGTTCGGGACCCAACGAGCAGTACTTC
.,TRBJ2-1,.,TRBV7-6,CASSGVGVENEQFF,TGTGCCAGCAGCGGCGTGGGGGTTGAGAATGAGCAGTTCTTC
few,TRBJ2-3,.,TRBV7-2,CASSSDRYTDTQYF,TGTGCCAGCAGCTCCGACAGGTACACAGATACGCAGTATTTT
.,TRBJ1-2,TRBD1,TRBV25-1,CASSVDTGQNYGYTF,TGTGCCAGCAGTGTCGACACGGGACAGAACTATGGCTACACCTTC
.,TRBJ1-5,.,TRBV12-3/TRBV12-4,CASSSPPGASGQPQHF,TGTGCCAGCAGTTCCCCCCCCGGGGCTTCGGGTCAGCCCCAGCATTTT
.,TRBJ2-3,TRBD1,TRBV10-2,CASSAGTGSDTQYF,TGCGCCAGCAGTGCCGGGACAGGGTCCGATACGCAGTATTTT
few,TRBJ2-6,.,TRBV5-1,CASSLGQGRSGANVLTF,TGCGCCAGCAGCTTGGGGCAGGGCCGCTCTGGGGCCAACGTCCTGACTTTC
many,TRBJ2-3,.,TRBV4-1,CASSPAVGFLEGQYF,TGCGCCAGCAGCCCCGCCGTAGGTTTCCTAGAGGGGCAGTATTTT
few,TRBJ2-2,.,TRBV5-1,CASSPRRQEDTGELFF,TGCGCCAGCAGCCCCCGTAGACAGGAGGACACCGGGGAGCTGTTTTTT
many,TRBJ2-1,.,TRBV5-1,CASSFAPGGNEQFF,TGCGCCAGCAGCTTTGCGCCAGGCGGTAATGAGCAGTTCTTC
many,TRBJ2-4,TRBD1,TRBV20-1,CSARDIEGAGIQYF,TGCAGTGCTAGAGATATAGAGGGGGCTGGCATTCAGTACTTC
few,TRBJ1-1,TRBD1,TRBV5-1,CASSLEGQTFWRAEAFF,TGCGCCAGCAGCTTGGAGGGACAGACTTTCTGGAGGGCTGAAGCTTTCTTT
.,TRBJ2-7,TRBD1,TRBV12-3/TRBV12-4,CASSPGQPGYEQYF,TGTGCCAGCAGCCCGGGACAGCCCGGGTACGAGCAGTACTTC
few,TRBJ2-1,.,TRBV4-3,CASSPGGGGEQFF,TGCGCCAGCAGCCCCGGAGGGGGGGGTGAGCAGTTCTTC
few,TRBJ2-1,.,TRBV28,CASSGGRDGYNEQFF,TGTGCCAGCAGTGGGGGCCGGGACGGATACAATGAGCAGTTCTTC
.,TRBJ2-7,.,TRBV6-2/TRBV6-3,CASREDSPYEQYF,TGTGCCAGCAGGGAGGACAGTCCCTACGAGCAGTACTTC
few,TRBJ2-1,TRBD2,TRBV5-6,CASSSTSGTTYNEQFF,TGTGCCAGCAGCTCGACCAGCGGGACTACTTACAATGAGCAGTTCTTC
.,TRBJ2-3,.,TRBV27,CASSLWWGTDTQYF,TGTGCCAGCAGTTTATGGTGGGGCACAGATACGCAGTATTTT
many,TRBJ2-2,.,TRBV7-2,CASSHGQITGELFF,TGTGCCAGCAGCCACGGACAGATCACCGGGGAGCTGTTTTTT
.,TRBJ1-1,.,TRBV28,CASSLSLGRVEAFF,TGTGCCAGCAGTCTCTCCTTGGGTCGGGTTGAAGCTTTCTTT
.,TRBJ2-2,.,TRBV6-1,CASSGFWGAANTGELFF,TGTGCCAGCAGTGGATTCTGGGGGGCCGCGAACACCGGGGAGCTGTTTTTT
many,TRBJ2-3,TRBD2,TRBV6-2/TRBV6-3,CASSSKEAGESTDTQYF,TGTGCCAGCAGTTCTAAGGAGGCGGGGGAGAGCACAGATACGCAGTATTTT
many,TRBJ1-4,.,TRBV10-3,CAISESTRHPWIEKLFF,TGTGCCATCAGTGAGTCGACGCGGCACCCGTGGATTGAAAAACTGTTTTTT
once,TRBJ1-2,.,TRBV6-5,CASRPASNYGYTF,TGTGCCAGCCGTCCGGCAAGCAACTATGGCTACACCTTC
.,TRBJ2-3,TRBD2,TRBV6-5,CASRRGVSTDTQYF,TGTGCCAGTCGCCGGGGGGTTTCCACAGATACGCAGTATTTT
few,TRBJ2-1,TRBD2,TRBV2,CASSEASRGGYEQFF,TGTGCCAGCAGTGAAGCGTCGCGGGGGGGCTATGAGCAGTTCTTC
many,TRBJ2-3,.,TRBV9,CASSVGGTDTQYF,TGTGCCAGCAGTGTAGGGGGCACAGATACGCAGTATTTT
few,TRBJ2-1,TRBD1,TRBV12-3/TRBV12-4,CASSWDRAYEQFF,TGTGCCAGCAGTTGGGACAGAGCCTATGAGCAGTTCTTC
many,TRBJ1-4,.,TRBV5-1,CASSLTATNEKLFF,TGTGCCAGCAGTTTGACAGCAACTAATGAAAAACTGTTTTTT
few,TRBJ1-2,TRBD1,TRBV27,CASRARQGGYGYTF,TGTGCCAGCAGGGCTAGACAGGGAGGCTATGGCTACACCTTC
.,TRBJ1-4,TRBD1,TRBV2,CASRPTGGGEKLFF,TGTGCCAGCAGACCGACAGGGGGCGGCGAAAAACTGTTTTTT
.,TRBJ2-6,.,TRBV6-1,CASTTNSGANVLTF,TGTGCCAGCACCACAAATTCTGGGGCCAACGTCCTGACTTTC
few,TRBJ2-7,.,TRBV7-2,CASSLKWGTTYEQYF,TGTGCCAGCAGCCTAAAATGGGGCACAACCTACGAGCAGTACTTC
.,TRBJ1-2,.,TRBV4-3,CASSQDQGPVSGYTF,TGCGCCAGCAGCCAAGATCAGGGTCCCGTATCAGGCTACACCTTC
few,TRBJ2-5,TRBD2,TRBV4-2,CASSLYGLAGKETQYF,TGTGCCAGCAGCCTTTACGGACTAGCGGGGAAAGAGACCCAGTACTTC
.,TRBJ1-5,.,TRBV18,CASSGVAIGQPQHF,TGTGCCAGCTCCGGCGTCGCGATCGGGCAGCCCCAGCATTTT
.,TRBJ2-4,TRBD1,TRBV7-8,CASGRGPSKNIQYF,TGTGCCAGCGGTAGGGGGCCCTCCAAAAACATTCAGTACTTC
many,TRBJ1-5,.,TRBV29-1,CSVQGENQPQHF,TGCAGCGTTCAGGGTGAAAATCAGCCCCAGCATTTT
few,TRBJ2-5,TRBD2,TRBV20-1,CSAGRTSGGHFPQETQYF,TGCAGTGCCGGACGGACTAGCGGGGGGCACTTCCCGCAAGAGACCCAGTACTTC
.,TRBJ2-1,.,TRBV20-1,CSARERSSYNEQFF,TGCAGTGCTAGGGAGCGGAGCTCCTACAATGAGCAGTTCTTC
few,TRBJ1-2,.,TRBV14,CASSALPGANYGYTF,TGTGCCAGCAGCGCCCTTCCGGGAGCTAACTATGGCTACACCTTC
.,TRBJ1-1,.,TRBV5-3,CARSLVRGLEVFF,TGTGCCAGAAGCTTGGTTAGGGGCCTGGAAGTTTTCTTT
many,TRBJ2-1,TRBD1,TRBV5-1,CASSLGQGNNEQFF,TGCGCCAGCAGCCTGGGACAGGGTAACAATGAGCAGTTCTTC
.,TRBJ2-5,.,TRBV6-5,CASSIRSDGTQYF,TGTGCCAGCAGCATAAGGTCTGACGGGACCCAGTACTTC
.,TRBJ2-2,.,TRBV12-3/TRBV12-4,CASSRRSTGELFF,TGTGCCAGCAGTCGTAGGTCAACCGGGGAGCTGTTTTTT
.,TRBJ2-7,.,TRBV5-5,CASSRTDPYEQYF,TGTGCCAGCAGCAGGACAGACCCCTACGAGCAGTACTTC